One and the same sample provided the 30 T cell receptor beta chains below, sequenced in a study of control samples from healthy donors and cancer patients. Only in-frame clones appear in the TCRdb table, and some are missing; sequencing was by immunoSEQ multiplex PCR. The sample carries approximately 94,000 clones, about 90% recorded once. The sequenced material came from blood. The receptor set was obtained from a woman aged 45 to 65 in good health.

The V and J genes are TRBV11-2 and TRBJ2-3, with D perhaps TRBD2 (5 bases). With 3 bases removed from V and 1 base from J, the gap between germline ends came to 5 bases. The germline gives CDR1 SGHAT, CDR2 FQNNGV. The CDR3 spans 13 residues. The CDR3 DNA reads TGTGCCAGCAGCTTGGGAGGCACAGATACGCAGTATTTT. This gives the protein CASSLGGTDTQYF.

The table lists this clone with a few counts. This chain connects TRBV9 to TRBJ1-3; D is ambiguous. V was cut by 0 bases and J by 0 bases, with 13 bases left in between. CDR3 length equals 17 residues. Germline V gene lookup returns CDR1 SGDLS and CDR2 YYNGEE. Here the CDR3 DNA reads TGTGCCAGCAGCGTAGGAGACGGCTATTACTCTGGAAACACCATATATTTT. It yields the protein CASSVGDGYYSGNTIYF.

The chain has TRBV12-3 or TRBV12-4 and TRBJ1-1; D unresolved. This CDR3 is built from 10 residues. Deletions cut 7 bases from V and 6 bases from J, with 6 bases between. The CDR3 DNA reads as TGTGCCAGCATGGCAGCTGAAGCTTTCTTT. Encoded protein: CASMAAEAFF.

The chain recombines TRBV7-7 with TRBJ2-2; the D gene is possibly TRBD2 (6 bases). CDR1 SSHAT and CDR2 FNYEAQ come from the germline V gene (reference sequence). The ends were cut back, 3 bases at V and 1 base at J, with 6 bases in the middle. This CDR3 contains 14 residues. As DNA, the CDR3 is TGTGCCAGCAGCTTTAGCGGGAACACCGGGGAGCTGTTTTTT. Its protein product is CASSFSGNTGELFF.

V and J are TRBV18 and TRBJ1-1; D might be TRBD1 (6 bases). Trimming left V 2 bases short and J 0 bases short, with 7 bases between. CDR1 is KGHSH, CDR2 LQKENI, per germline. CDR3 size: 14 residues. The CDR3 loop reads CASSPGGVNTEAFF. The CDR3 bases are TGTGCCAGCTCACCAGGGGGCGTGAACACTGAAGCTTTCTTT.

V usage is TRBV27 and J usage is TRBJ1-5; D perhaps matches TRBD1 (6 bases). This CDR3 has 14 amino acids. The germline gives CDR1 MNHEY, CDR2 SMNVEV (reference sequence). V was clipped by 6 bases and J by 5 bases, with 14 bases between them. CDR3 coding DNA: TGTGCCAGCAGCCCAGGACAGACTTATCAGCCCCAGCATTTT. This gives the protein CASSPGQTYQPQHF.

The rearrangement joins TRBV6-6 to TRBJ2-7, with D tentatively TRBD1 (6 bases). CDR3 length: 13 residues. V lost 5 bases and J 4 bases, leaving 12 bases between the germline ends. Germline-derived CDR1 and CDR2 are MNHNY and SVGAGI (reference sequence). This CDR3 is CASSLFTGYEQYF. Here the CDR3 DNA reads TGTGCCAGCAGTCTTTTCACAGGGTACGAGCAGTACTTC.

The chain couples TRBV5-1 to TRBJ1-1, with 7 nucleotides matching TRBD1. The CDR3 spans 14 residues. The V gene end was trimmed by 4 bases and the J gene end by 0 bases; junction bases not matched to a gene: 3. Germline assignment: CDR1 SGHRS and CDR2 YFSETQ. CDR3 protein: CASSVGQLNTEAFF. The CDR3 bases are TGCGCCAGCAGCGTGGGACAGCTGAACACTGAAGCTTTCTTT.

This clone has more than one count but fewer than ten. This chain joins TRBV2 and TRBJ1-5, with D possibly being TRBD1 (6 bases). In germline, CDR1 is SNHLY, CDR2 FYNNEI. The length of the CDR3 is 14 residues. Trimming cost V 7 bases and J 6 bases, with 16 bases left between them. Here the CDR3 DNA reads TGTGCCAGCATCGGGGACACGGGGGGTCAGCCCCAGCATTTT. Amino acid sequence: CASIGDTGGQPQHF.

This chain connects TRBV1 to TRBJ2-5; TRBD2, the D gene given by the table, was not confirmed from the DNA. TRBV1 is termed a pseudogene. The CDR3 loop spans 18 amino acids. The CDR3 loop is CTSSPRLVISRLTETQYF. CDR3 DNA sequence: TGCACCAGCAGCCCCCGACTAGTTATATCCCGATTGACGGAGACCCAGTACTTC.

This clone has a single count. This chain joins TRBV18 and TRBJ1-5; perhaps TRBD1 as D (5 bases). The CDR3 has 14 residues. In germline, CDR1 is KGHSH, CDR2 LQKENI. Trimming left V 3 bases short and J 6 bases short, with 12 bases between. The CDR3 here is CASSPNEGVQPQHF. The CDR3 nucleotides read TGTGCCAGCTCACCTAACGAAGGGGTTCAGCCCCAGCATTTT.

V is TRBV5-4 and J is TRBJ1-6; 8 nucleotides align to TRBD1. The V gene end was trimmed by 3 bases and the J gene end by 9 bases; junction bases not matched to a gene: 2. This CDR3 region has 13 residues. CDR1 and CDR2 from the germline V gene are SGHNT and YYREEE (reference sequence). Here the CDR3 DNA reads TGTGCCAGCAGCTGGACAGGGAGTTCACCCCTCCACTTT. Encoded protein: CASSWTGSSPLHF.

The sample holds one count of this clone. This sequence joins TRBV24-1 and TRBJ2-5; maybe TRBD2 (7 bases). The CDR3 length is 15 residues. V lost 3 bases, J lost 1 base, and 11 bases lay in between. Germline CDR1 reads KGHDR; CDR2 reads SFDVKD. The DNA for the CDR3 is TGTGCCACCAGTGATCCGCGGGGGCCCCAAGAGACCCAGTACTTC. As protein: CATSDPRGPQETQYF.

The rearrangement joins TRBV12-3 or TRBV12-4 to TRBJ1-2, with 9 bases that match TRBD1. V was pared by 7 bases and J by 3 bases, with 3 bases of the junction left unmatched. The length of the CDR3 is 13 residues. CDR3 DNA sequence: TGTGCCAGCATTCGGACAGGGGACTATGGCTACACCTTC. As protein: CASIRTGDYGYTF.

The genes are TRBV5-1 and TRBJ2-7, with 7 bases aligning to TRBD2. The trim removed 4 bases at V and 0 bases at J, leaving 13 bases unmatched. Per germline, CDR1 SGHRS and CDR2 YFSETQ. CDR3 length: 17 amino acids. The CDR3 region has the DNA TGCGCCAGCAGCCCGCGGGGAGCGGGGAAAAGCTCCTACGAGCAGTACTTC. Translated: CASSPRGAGKSSYEQYF.

V gene TRBV19 combines with J gene TRBJ1-1, with unresolved D. Germline CDR1 and CDR2: LNHDA and SQIVND (reference sequence). This CDR3 region has 14 residues. The ends were cut back, 3 bases at V and 7 bases at J, with 15 bases in the middle. The CDR3 spells CASSIMIFLDEAFF. In DNA, the CDR3 is TGTGCCAGTAGTATTATGATTTTCTTAGATGAAGCTTTCTTT.

The rearrangement links TRBV30 to TRBJ1-5; D not certain. Germline loops: CDR1 GTSNPN, CDR2 SVGIG (reference sequence). This CDR3 is built from 13 residues. V was cut by 6 bases and J by 0 bases, with 9 bases left in between. The CDR3 loop is CACQVYSNQPQHF. The DNA of the CDR3 is TGTGCCTGTCAGGTCTATAGCAATCAGCCCCAGCATTTT.

V usage is TRBV19 and J usage is TRBJ1-2, with a weak D call TRBD1 (5 bases). Trimming left V 0 bases short and J 6 bases short, with 14 bases between. The CDR3 loop spans 15 amino acids. Germline lookup yields CDR1 LNHDA and CDR2 SQIVND (reference sequence). This CDR3 is CASSIDWQGGNGYTF. The CDR3 coding sequence is TGTGCCAGTAGTATAGATTGGCAGGGAGGGAATGGCTACACCTTC.

J is TRBJ1-1 and V is TRBV7-2, with a tentative D call TRBD1 (6 bases). Trimming took 6 bases from V and 1 from J, leaving 9 bases between them. CDR3 length: 13 residues. CDR1 is SGHTA and CDR2 is FQGNSA in the germline V gene. The chain's CDR3 is CASRMGQNTEAFF. In DNA form, the CDR3 reads TGTGCCAGCAGGATGGGACAGAACACTGAAGCTTTCTTT.

The rearrangement uses TRBV5-6 and TRBJ2-3; 12 bases are shared with TRBD2. Germline V gene lookup returns CDR1 SGHDT and CDR2 YYEEEE. There are 16 residues in the CDR3. Trimming at V came to 2 bases and at J to 4 bases, leaving 5 bases not matched to a gene. The CDR3 sequence is CASSFRTSGKADTQYF. The CDR3 nucleotides read TGTGCCAGCAGCTTCAGGACTAGCGGGAAGGCAGATACGCAGTATTTT.

V is TRBV4-1 and J is TRBJ2-1; 8 nucleotides match TRBD1. The V gene's germline CDR1 is MGHRA and CDR2 YSYEKL. The CDR3 sequence is 16 residues long. With V trimmed by 0 bases and J by 4 bases, 5 bases remained unmatched. CDR3 loop: CASSQDRQGTYNEQFF. The CDR3 DNA reads TGCGCCAGCAGCCAAGATCGACAGGGGACTTACAATGAGCAGTTCTTC.

J is TRBJ2-5 and V is TRBV2, with no clear D. Trimming shortened V by 4 bases and J by 5 bases, and 20 bases separated the two germline ends. The CDR3 totals 16 residues. Looked up from germline, CDR1 is SNHLY and CDR2 is FYNNEI. CDR3 amino acids: CASSGGEFGPSETQYF. The CDR3 region has the DNA TGTGCCAGCAGTGGAGGAGAATTCGGGCCGTCTGAGACCCAGTACTTC. The full variable domain, rest sourced from reference TRBV2 and TRBJ2-5, is EPEVTQTPSHQVTQMGQEVILRCVPISNHLYFYWYRQILGQKVEFLVSFYNNEISEKSEIFDDQFSVERPDGSNFTLKIRSTKLEDSAMYFCASSGGEFGPSETQYFGPGTRLLVL.

The chain combines TRBV30 with TRBJ1-2; TRBD1 is a possible D gene (6 bases). Trimming removed 3 bases from V and 4 bases from J, with 18 bases in between. In germline, CDR1 is GTSNPN, CDR2 SVGIG (reference sequence). The length of the CDR3 is 15 residues. CDR3 in amino acids: CAWRKTAGDGYGYTF. Here the CDR3 DNA reads TGTGCCTGGAGGAAAACGGCAGGGGATGGCTATGGCTACACCTTC. The complete variable domain, with remaining parts taken from reference TRBV30 and TRBJ1-2, reads SQTIHQWPATLVQPVGSPLSLECTVEGTSNPNLYWYRQAAGRGLQLLFYSVGIGQISSEVPQNLSASRPQDRQFILSSKKLLLSDSGFYLCAWRKTAGDGYGYTFGSGTRLTVV.

This chain joins TRBV18 and TRBJ1-3; no clear D. This CDR3 has 14 residues. Trimming pared 6 bases from V and 0 bases from J, leaving 9 bases between. CDR1 is KGHSH, CDR2 LQKENI, per germline. CDR3 sequence (DNA): TGTGCCAGCTCCGCAGTGATCTCTGGAAACACCATATATTTT. As protein: CASSAVISGNTIYF. The full variable domain, rest sourced from reference TRBV18 and TRBJ1-3, is NAGVMQNPRHLVRRRGQEARLRCSPMKGHSHVYWYRQLPEEGLKFMVYLQKENIIDESGMPKERFSAEFPKEGPSILRIQQVVRGDSAAYFCASSAVISGNTIYFGEGSWLTVV.

The gene calls are TRBV10-3 and TRBJ2-3; unclear D gene. Germline V gives CDR1 ENHRY, CDR2 SYGVKD. The CDR3 is made up of 14 amino acids. Trimming removed 6 bases at V and 0 bases at J, with 10 bases between. The CDR3 reads CAIRTSSSTDTQYF. The CDR3 region has the DNA TGTGCCATCAGAACTTCATCTAGCACAGATACGCAGTATTTT.

Many counts were recorded for this clone. The chain joins TRBV7-2 to TRBJ2-5, with unresolved D. V was trimmed by 2 bases and J by 5 bases, leaving 9 bases between them. Germline CDR1 reads SGHTA; CDR2 reads FQGNSA. This CDR3 has 13 amino acids. This chain's CDR3 is CASSLWGGETQYF. CDR3 sequence (DNA): TGTGCCAGCAGCTTATGGGGTGGGGAGACCCAGTACTTC.

The rearrangement joins TRBV20-1 to TRBJ2-2; TRBD2 agrees at 9 bases. The CDR3 length is 15 residues. Germline assignment: CDR1 DFQATT and CDR2 SNEGSKA (reference sequence). Trimming removed 3 bases from V and 1 base from J; junction bases left unmatched: 3. The CDR3, as DNA: TGCAGTGCTAGTAAAGCGGGAGGGAACACCGGGGAGCTGTTTTTT. This gives the protein CSASKAGGNTGELFF.

This chain links TRBV6-2 or TRBV6-3 with TRBJ1-2; D is ambiguous. Germline loops: CDR1 MNHEY, CDR2 SVGEGT. This CDR3 comprises 15 residues. The V gene lost 5 bases and the J gene lost 7 bases, with 20 bases spanning the gap. The CDR3 DNA reads TGTGCCAGCAGTCCGCCCGGTGGGTGGGCTTCTGGCTACACCTTC. This sequence encodes CASSPPGGWASGYTF.

The chain uses TRBV30 and TRBJ2-1; D ambiguous. The CDR3 contains 14 residues. Germline CDR1 reads GTSNPN; CDR2 reads SVGIG (reference sequence). The V and J ends lost 6 bases and 3 bases respectively, with 15 bases between them. CDR3 DNA sequence: TGTGCCTGCCCAGGTCCATTCATCTACAATGAGCAGTTCTTC. This encodes CACPGPFIYNEQFF.

The chain recombines TRBV27 with TRBJ1-2; TRBD1 matches 7 bases. The CDR3 consists of 14 residues. V shed 2 bases and J 5 bases; nucleotides not matched to a gene: 5. Per the germline V gene, CDR1 is MNHEY and CDR2 is SMNVEV (reference sequence). CDR3 nucleotide sequence: TGTGCCAGCAGTTTAACTAGGGGGCCGTATGGCTACACCTTC. Its translation: CASSLTRGPYGYTF.